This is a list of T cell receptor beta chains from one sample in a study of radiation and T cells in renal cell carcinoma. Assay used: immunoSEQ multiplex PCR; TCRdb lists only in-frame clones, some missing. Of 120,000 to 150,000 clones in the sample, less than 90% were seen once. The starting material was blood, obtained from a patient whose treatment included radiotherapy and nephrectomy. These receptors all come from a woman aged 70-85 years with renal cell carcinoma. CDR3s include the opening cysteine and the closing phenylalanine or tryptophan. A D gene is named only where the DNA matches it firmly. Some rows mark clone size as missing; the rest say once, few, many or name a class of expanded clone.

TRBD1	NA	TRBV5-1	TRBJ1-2	TGCGCCAGCAGCTACAGGGGGCTCTATGGCTACACCTTC	CASSYRGLYGYTF
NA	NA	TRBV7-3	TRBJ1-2	TGTGCCAGCAGCTTTGACGGGTATGGCTACACCTTC	CASSFDGYGYTF
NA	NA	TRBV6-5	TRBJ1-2	TGTGCCAGCAGGAGGGGGGGGAACGGCTATGGCTACACCTTC	CASRRGGNGYGYTF
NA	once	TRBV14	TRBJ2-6	TGTGCCAGCAGCCAAGATATGGGCTTACCCTCTGGGGCCAACGTCCTGACTTTC	CASSQDMGLPSGANVLTF
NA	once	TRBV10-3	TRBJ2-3	TGTGCCATCAGTGAGTCAGGGGCGGGAATTGACACAGATACGCAGTATTTT	CAISESGAGIDTDTQYF
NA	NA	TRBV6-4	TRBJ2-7	TGTGCCAGCAGCCCCGTCCCCTCCTACGAGCAGTACTTC	CASSPVPSYEQYF
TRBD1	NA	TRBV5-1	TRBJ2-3	TGCGCCAGCAGCTTGGACAGGGGGGCAGATACGCAGTATTTT	CASSLDRGADTQYF
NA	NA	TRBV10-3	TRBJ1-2	TGTGCCATCAGTGAGGGCGGAGGGGTCGATGGCTACACCTTC	CAISEGGGVDGYTF
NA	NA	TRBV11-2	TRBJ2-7	TGTGCCAGCAGCCCGCCGGGACCCTCCTACGAGCAGTACTTC	CASSPPGPSYEQYF
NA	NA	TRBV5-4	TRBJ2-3	TGTGCCAGCAGCCACCCTGGGGAGGCGACAGATACGCAGTATTTT	CASSHPGEATDTQYF
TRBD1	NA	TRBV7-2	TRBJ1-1	TGTGCCAGCAGGAGACAGGGGAACACTGAAGCTTTCTTT	CASRRQGNTEAFF
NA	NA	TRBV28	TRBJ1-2	TGTGCCAGCAGGGGGGGGGCGGCCTATGGCTACACCTTC	CASRGGAAYGYTF
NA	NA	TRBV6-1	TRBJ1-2	TGTGCCAGCAGTGAAGCAGGGGAGGCCTATGGCTACACCTTC	CASSEAGEAYGYTF
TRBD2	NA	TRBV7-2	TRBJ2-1	TGTGCCAGCAGCTTGAGGACTAGCGGGACCGTTTACAATGAGCAGTTCTTC	CASSLRTSGTVYNEQFF
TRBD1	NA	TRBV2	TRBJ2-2	TGTGCCAGCAGTTTAAGACAGGGGACCGGGGAGCTGTTTTTT	CASSLRQGTGELFF
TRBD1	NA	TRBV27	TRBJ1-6	TGTGCCAGCAGTCCGAGAGGACAGGGAGTTAGGTCACCCCTCCACTTT	CASSPRGQGVRSPLHF
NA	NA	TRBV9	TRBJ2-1	TGTGCCAGCAGCGTCGGGACTCTTTACAATGAGCAGTTCTTC	CASSVGTLYNEQFF
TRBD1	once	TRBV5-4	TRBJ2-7	TGTGCCAGCAGGAACCGGGACAGGGTCTACGAGCAGTACTTC	CASRNRDRVYEQYF
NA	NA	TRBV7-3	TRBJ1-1	TGTGCCAGCAGCTTAAGATGGGATACTGAAGCTTTCTTT	CASSLRWDTEAFF
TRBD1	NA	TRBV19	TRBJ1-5	TGTGCCAGTAACGACAGGGGAGGACAGCCCCAGCATTTT	CASNDRGGQPQHF
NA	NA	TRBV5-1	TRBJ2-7	TGCGCCAGCAGCTTGAGGCAGGGGTTCCCCTACGAGCAGTACTTC	CASSLRQGFPYEQYF
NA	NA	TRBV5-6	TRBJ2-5	TGTGCCAGCAGCTTGTACCCTCTATCCGAGACCCAGTACTTC	CASSLYPLSETQYF
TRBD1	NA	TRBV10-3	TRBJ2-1	TGTGCCATCACCCCACGACCGGGACAGGGAAATGAGCAGTTCTTC	CAITPRPGQGNEQFF
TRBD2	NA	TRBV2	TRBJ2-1	TGTGCCAGCAGCAAGCGGGGGGGCTCCTACAATGAGCAGTTCTTC	CASSKRGGSYNEQFF
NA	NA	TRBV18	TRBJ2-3	TGTGCCAGCTCACCACGAGAGACAGATACGCAGTATTTT	CASSPRETDTQYF
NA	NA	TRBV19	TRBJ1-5	TGTGCCAGTAGTATAGGAGGAGGGTCAAGCAATCAGCCCCAGCATTTT	CASSIGGGSSNQPQHF
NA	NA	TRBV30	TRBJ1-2	TGTGCCTGGAGTGACTCGGACAGATTTAACTATGGCTACACCTTC	CAWSDSDRFNYGYTF
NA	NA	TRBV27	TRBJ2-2	TGTGCCAGCAGTTTATCGTCGGGGGCCTTCACCGGGGAGCTGTTTTTT	CASSLSSGAFTGELFF
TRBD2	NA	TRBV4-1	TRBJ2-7	TGCGCCAGCAGCCGAGGACTAGCGGGGGATACCACCTACGAGCAGTACTTC	CASSRGLAGDTTYEQYF
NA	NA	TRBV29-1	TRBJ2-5	TGCAGCGTTGATTTGGGCGGGTCCCCCATTCCGTACTTC	CSVDLGGSPIPYF
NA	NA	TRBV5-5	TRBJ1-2	TGTGCCAGCAGCTTCGGGGACCGTGGCTACACCTTC	CASSFGDRGYTF
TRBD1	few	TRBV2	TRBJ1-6	TGTGCCAGCATCGGGGACAGCTCCTATAATTCACCCCTCCACTTT	CASIGDSSYNSPLHF
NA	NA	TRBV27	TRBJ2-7	TGTGCCAGCAGTTTGACAGGACTCTACGAGCAGTACTTC	CASSLTGLYEQYF
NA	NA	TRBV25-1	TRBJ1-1	TGTGCCAGCAGTGCCGGGCGGCCGCTGAACACTGAAGCTTTCTTT	CASSAGRPLNTEAFF
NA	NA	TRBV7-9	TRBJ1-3	TGTGCCAGCAGCTTAGGTGGGGGAAACACCATATATTTT	CASSLGGGNTIYF
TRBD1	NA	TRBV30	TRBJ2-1	TGTGCCTGGAGCCTCCCCGGGACAGGGGATTTCAATGAGCAGTTCTTC	CAWSLPGTGDFNEQFF
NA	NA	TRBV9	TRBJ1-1	TGTGCCAGCAGCGCCCTAATGAACACTGAAGCTTTCTTT	CASSALMNTEAFF
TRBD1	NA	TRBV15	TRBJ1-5	TGTGCCACCAGCAGAGCAGGGACAGGCAATCAGCCCCAGCATTTT	CATSRAGTGNQPQHF
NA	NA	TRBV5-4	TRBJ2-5	TGTGCCAGCAGCTTGTTGGCCGGGACCAACCAAGAGACCCAGTACTTC	CASSLLAGTNQETQYF
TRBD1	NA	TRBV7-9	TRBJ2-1	TGTGCCAGCAGCGCGGGACAGGGGGCAGCTAATGAGCAGTTCTTC	CASSAGQGAANEQFF
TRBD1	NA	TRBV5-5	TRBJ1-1	TGTGCCAGCAGCTCCCAGGGGGCAAAGGACACTGAAGCTTTCTTT	CASSSQGAKDTEAFF
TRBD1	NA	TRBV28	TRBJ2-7	TGTGCCAGCAGTCGATGGGGACAGGGGGCATCAAACGAGCAGTACTTC	CASSRWGQGASNEQYF
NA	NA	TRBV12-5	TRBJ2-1	TGTGCTAGTGGTTTGGTAGGGGGTGAGCAGTTCTTC	CASGLVGGEQFF
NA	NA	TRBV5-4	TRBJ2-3	TGTGCCAGCTCCTGGGGCAACACAGATACGCAGTATTTT	CASSWGNTDTQYF
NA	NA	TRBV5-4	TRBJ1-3	TGTGCCAGCAGCTTAATAGCTGGAAACACCATATATTTT	CASSLIAGNTIYF
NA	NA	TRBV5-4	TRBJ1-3	TGTGCCAGCAGCTTGCTGGGCTCTGGAAACACCATATATTTT	CASSLLGSGNTIYF
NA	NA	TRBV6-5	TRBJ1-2	TGTGCCAGCATTAGCGTGGACAGAGTTAACTATGGCTACACCTTC	CASISVDRVNYGYTF
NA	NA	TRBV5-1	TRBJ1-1	TGCGCCAGCAGCTTAGCAGGTCCGAACACTGAAGCTTTCTTT	CASSLAGPNTEAFF
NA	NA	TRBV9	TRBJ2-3	TGTGCCAGCGGGACTCCTAGCACAGATACGCAGTATTTT	CASGTPSTDTQYF
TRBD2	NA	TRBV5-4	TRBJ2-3	TGTGCCAGCAGCTTCCCAGCGGGGGGGCCAGATACGCAGTATTTT	CASSFPAGGPDTQYF
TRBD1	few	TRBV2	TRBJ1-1	TGTGCCAGCAGGTCCGGGACAGGGATTGAAGGCACTGAAGCTTTCTTT	CASRSGTGIEGTEAFF
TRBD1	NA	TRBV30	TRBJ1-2	TGTGCCTCCACTCCCGGGACAGGGTCCTATGGCTACACCTTC	CASTPGTGSYGYTF
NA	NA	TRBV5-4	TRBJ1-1	TGTGTTCTGGGACGGGGATCGAGCACTGAAGCTTTCTTT	CVLGRGSSTEAFF
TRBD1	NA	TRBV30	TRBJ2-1	TGTGCCTGGGGGACAGATTACAATGAGCAGTTCTTC	CAWGTDYNEQFF
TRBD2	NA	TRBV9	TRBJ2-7	TGTGCCAGCAGCGTAGATAGCGGGGGATACGAGCAGTACTTC	CASSVDSGGYEQYF
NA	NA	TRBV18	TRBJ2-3	TGTGCCAGCTCACCACCGAGTGCCCCCACAGATACGCAGTATTTT	CASSPPSAPTDTQYF
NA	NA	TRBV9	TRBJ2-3	TGTGCCAGCAGCGTAGAGTCGCGGGGAGGACGATACAACCTAGATACGCAGTATTTT	CASSVESRGGRYNLDTQYF
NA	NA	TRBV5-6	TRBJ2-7	TGTGCCAGCAGCGCCAACTACGAGCAGTACTTC	CASSANYEQYF